This T cell receptor (beta chain) was sequenced during a study of cytomegalovirus exposure and HLA in healthy donors. The CDR3 extends over 15 amino acids. V dropped 1 base and J dropped 4; count of bases not matched to a gene: 6. The germline CDR1 and CDR2 sequences are GTSNPN and SVGIG (reference sequence). PCR involved 60 Vbeta and 13 Jbeta primers. Profiling relied on immunoSEQ multiplex PCR, and the TCRdb table lists in-frame clones only, not all of them. Here the sample spans some 100,000 clones, approximately 85% being singletons. This TCR was recovered from a man between 25 and 39 years old in good health and CMV-seronegative. Source material: PBMCs. This chain uses TRBV30 with TRBJ2-5; 10 nucleotides align to TRBD2. Written as DNA, the CDR3 is TGTGCCTGGAGTGCCGGGACTAGCGTTGGAGAGACCCAGTACTTC. Encoded protein: CAWSAGTSVGETQYF.